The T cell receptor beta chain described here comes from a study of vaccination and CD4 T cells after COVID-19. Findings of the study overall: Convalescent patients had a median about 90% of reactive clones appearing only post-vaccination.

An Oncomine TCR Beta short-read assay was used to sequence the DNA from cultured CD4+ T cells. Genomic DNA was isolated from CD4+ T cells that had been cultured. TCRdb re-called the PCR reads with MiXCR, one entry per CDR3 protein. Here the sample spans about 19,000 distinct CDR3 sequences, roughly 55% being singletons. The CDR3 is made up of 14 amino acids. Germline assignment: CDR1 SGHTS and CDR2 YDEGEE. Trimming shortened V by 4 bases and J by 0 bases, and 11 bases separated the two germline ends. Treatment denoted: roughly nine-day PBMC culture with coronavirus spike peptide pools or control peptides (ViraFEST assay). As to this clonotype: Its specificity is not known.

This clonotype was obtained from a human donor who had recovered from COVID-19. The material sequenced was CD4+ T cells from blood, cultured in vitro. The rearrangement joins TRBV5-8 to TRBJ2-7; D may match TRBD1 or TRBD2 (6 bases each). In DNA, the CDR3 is TGTGCCAGCAGCAGGGGGGACCCCTCCTACGAGCAGTACTTC. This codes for CASSRGDPSYEQYF.